This T cell receptor beta chain stems from a study of a mutant IDH1 vaccine in newly diagnosed glioma. Study summary: First vaccine doses came 4-6 weeks after radiotherapy alone, or with temozolomide cycles. Week 35 was assigned to visit V12, and week 47 was assigned to visit V13.

Trimming left V 2 bases short and J 6 bases short, with 7 bases between. CDR3 length equals 13 residues. Germline V CDR1 and CDR2: MGHRA, YSYEKL. Time point noted: week 47, end of study. Alongside topical imiquimod, each dose of vaccine comprised 300 ug of mutant IDH1 20-mer peptide. Assay used: immunoSEQ multiplex PCR; TCRdb lists only in-frame clones, some missing. The sample comprises about 24,000 clones, roughly 82% of which are singletons, and about 3.8% rests with the top ten. Of note for this clone: Its target is not known.

Sequenced material: PBMCs, taken from a glioma patient whose treatment included an IDH1 peptide vaccine. The genes are TRBV4-1 and TRBJ1-4; D is unresolved. The TCR comes from a man aged 35-49 years with glioma. Some clones in this sample may be carry-over from other donors' samples. This chain's CDR3 is CASSQSGDEKLFF. The CDR3 region has the DNA TGCGCCAGCAGCCAATCCGGGGATGAAAAACTGTTTTTT.